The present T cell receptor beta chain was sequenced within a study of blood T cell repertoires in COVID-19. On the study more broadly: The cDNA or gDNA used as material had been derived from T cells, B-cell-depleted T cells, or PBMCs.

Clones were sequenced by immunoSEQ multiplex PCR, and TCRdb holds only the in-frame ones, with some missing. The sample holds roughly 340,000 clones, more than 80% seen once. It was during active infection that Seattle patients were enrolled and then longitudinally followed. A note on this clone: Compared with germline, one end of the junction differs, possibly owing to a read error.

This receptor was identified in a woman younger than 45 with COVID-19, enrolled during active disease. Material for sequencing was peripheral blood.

The CDR3, as DNA: TGCACAGGGCAGCCCTGGGGGGAGACCCAGTACTTC. Its translation is CTGQPWGETQYF. The chain has TRBV7-9 and TRBJ2-5, with D tentatively TRBD1 (6 bases). The CDR3 covers 12 residues. The germline V gene encodes CDR1 SEHNR and CDR2 FQNEAQ (reference sequence). Full variable domain (outside the CDR3, taken from reference TRBV7-9 and TRBJ2-5): DTGVSQNPRHKITKRGQNVTFRCDPISEHNRLYWYRQTLGQGPEFLTYFQNEAQLEKSRLLSDRFSAERPKGSFSTLEIQRTEQGDSAMYLCTGQPWGETQYFGPGTRLLVL.